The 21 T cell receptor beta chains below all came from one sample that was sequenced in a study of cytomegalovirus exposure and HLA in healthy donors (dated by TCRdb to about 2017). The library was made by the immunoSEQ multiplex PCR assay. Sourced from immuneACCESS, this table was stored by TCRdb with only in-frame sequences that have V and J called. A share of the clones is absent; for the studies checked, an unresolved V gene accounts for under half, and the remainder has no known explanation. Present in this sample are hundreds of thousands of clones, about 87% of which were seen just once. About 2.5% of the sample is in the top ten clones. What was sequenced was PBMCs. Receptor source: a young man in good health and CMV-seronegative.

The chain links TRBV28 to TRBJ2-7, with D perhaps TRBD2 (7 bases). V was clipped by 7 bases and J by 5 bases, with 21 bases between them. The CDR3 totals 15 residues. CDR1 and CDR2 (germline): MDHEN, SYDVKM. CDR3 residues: CASTPFKGGSDEQYF. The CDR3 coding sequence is TGTGCCAGCACACCGTTTAAGGGGGGGAGTGACGAGCAGTACTTC.

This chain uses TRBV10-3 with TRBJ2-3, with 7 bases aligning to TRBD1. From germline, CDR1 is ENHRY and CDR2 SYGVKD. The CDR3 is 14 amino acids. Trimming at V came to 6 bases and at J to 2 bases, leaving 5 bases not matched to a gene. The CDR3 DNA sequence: TGTGCCATCAGAAACAGGGGCGACACAGATACGCAGTATTTT. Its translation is CAIRNRGDTDTQYF.

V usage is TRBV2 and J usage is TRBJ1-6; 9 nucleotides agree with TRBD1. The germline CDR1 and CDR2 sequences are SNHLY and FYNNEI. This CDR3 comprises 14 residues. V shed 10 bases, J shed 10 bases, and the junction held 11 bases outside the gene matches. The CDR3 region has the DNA TGTGCCACATTCCGGGACAGGGCGGGCTCACCCCTCCACTTT. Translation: CATFRDRAGSPLHF.

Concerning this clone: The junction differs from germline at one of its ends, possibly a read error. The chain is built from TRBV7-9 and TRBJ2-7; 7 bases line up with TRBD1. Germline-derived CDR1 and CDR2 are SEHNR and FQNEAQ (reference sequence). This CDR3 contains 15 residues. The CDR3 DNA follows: TGTGCCAGCAGTTTAGGACAGGTTGGATCCTACGAGCAGTACTTC. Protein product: CASSLGQVGSYEQYF.

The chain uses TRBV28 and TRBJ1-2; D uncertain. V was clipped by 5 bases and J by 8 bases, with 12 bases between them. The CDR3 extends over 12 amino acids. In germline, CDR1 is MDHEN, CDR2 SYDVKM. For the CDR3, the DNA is TGTGCCAGCAGTACCCGCGGGTGGGGCTACACCTTC. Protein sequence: CASSTRGWGYTF.

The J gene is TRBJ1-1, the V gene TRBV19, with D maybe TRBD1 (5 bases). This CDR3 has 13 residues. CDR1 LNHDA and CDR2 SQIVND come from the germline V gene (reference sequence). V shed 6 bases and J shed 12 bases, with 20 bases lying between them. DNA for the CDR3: TGTGCCAGTAGCATGGGGCTCGGGTCTGGAACTTTCTTT. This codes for CASSMGLGSGTFF.

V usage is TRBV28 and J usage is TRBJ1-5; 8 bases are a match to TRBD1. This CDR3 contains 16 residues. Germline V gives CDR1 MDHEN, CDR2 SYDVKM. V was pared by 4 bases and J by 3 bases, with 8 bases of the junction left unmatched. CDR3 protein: CASSSIRQGNNQPQHF. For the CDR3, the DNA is TGTGCCAGCAGTTCTATAAGACAGGGGAACAATCAGCCCCAGCATTTT.

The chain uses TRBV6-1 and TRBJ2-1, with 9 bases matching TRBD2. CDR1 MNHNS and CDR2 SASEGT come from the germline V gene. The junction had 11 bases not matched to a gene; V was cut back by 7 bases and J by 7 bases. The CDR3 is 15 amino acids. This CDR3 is CASITSGGSHNEQFF. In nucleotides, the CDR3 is TGTGCCAGCATTACCAGCGGGGGGTCCCATAATGAGCAGTTCTTC.

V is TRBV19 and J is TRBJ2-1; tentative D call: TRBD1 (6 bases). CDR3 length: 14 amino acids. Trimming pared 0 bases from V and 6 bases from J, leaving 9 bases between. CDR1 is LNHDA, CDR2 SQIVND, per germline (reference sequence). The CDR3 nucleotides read TGTGCCAGTAGTATAGAACAGGGCGGCAATGAGCAGTTCTTC. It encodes CASSIEQGGNEQFF. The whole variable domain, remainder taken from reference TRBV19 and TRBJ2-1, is DGGITQSPKYLFRKEGQNVTLSCEQNLNHDAMYWYRQDPGQGLRLIYYSQIVNDFQKGDIAEGYSVSREKKESFPLTVTSAQKNPTAFYLCASSIEQGGNEQFFGPGTRLTVL.

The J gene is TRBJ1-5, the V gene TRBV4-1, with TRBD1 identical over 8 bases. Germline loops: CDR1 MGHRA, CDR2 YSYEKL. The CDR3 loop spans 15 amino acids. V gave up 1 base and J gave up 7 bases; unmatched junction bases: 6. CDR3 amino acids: CASSQGGQGGQPQHF. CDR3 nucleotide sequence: TGCGCCAGCAGCCAAGGAGGACAGGGTGGCCAGCCCCAGCATTTT.

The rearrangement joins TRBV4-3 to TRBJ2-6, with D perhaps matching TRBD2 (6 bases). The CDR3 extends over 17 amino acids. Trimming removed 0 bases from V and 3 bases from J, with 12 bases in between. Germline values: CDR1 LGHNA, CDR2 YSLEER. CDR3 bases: TGCGCCAGCAGCCAAGACCCACGGGGGAGTGGGGCCAACGTCCTGACTTTC. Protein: CASSQDPRGSGANVLTF.

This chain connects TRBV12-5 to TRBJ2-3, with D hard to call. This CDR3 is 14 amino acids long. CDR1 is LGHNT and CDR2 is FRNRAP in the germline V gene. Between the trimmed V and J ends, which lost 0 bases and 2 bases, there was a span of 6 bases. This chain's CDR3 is CASGLVLTTDTQYF. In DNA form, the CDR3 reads TGTGCTAGTGGTTTGGTACTTACCACAGATACGCAGTATTTT.

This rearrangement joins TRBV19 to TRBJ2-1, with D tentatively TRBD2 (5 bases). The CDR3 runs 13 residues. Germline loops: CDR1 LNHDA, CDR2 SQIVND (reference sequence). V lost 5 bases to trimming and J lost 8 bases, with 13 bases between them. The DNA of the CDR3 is TGTGCCAGTAGTCCCGGGGTGTACGATGAGCAGTTCTTC. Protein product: CASSPGVYDEQFF.

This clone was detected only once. The CDR3 protein is CAARSREDSPLHF. The CDR3 DNA is TGTGCCGCACGGTCACGGGAGGATTCACCCCTCCACTTT. The V and J genes are TRBV10-3 and TRBJ1-6, with D hard to call. Germline V CDR1 and CDR2: ENHRY, SYGVKD. V lost 11 bases, J lost 8 bases, and 16 bases lay in between. The CDR3 contains 13 residues.

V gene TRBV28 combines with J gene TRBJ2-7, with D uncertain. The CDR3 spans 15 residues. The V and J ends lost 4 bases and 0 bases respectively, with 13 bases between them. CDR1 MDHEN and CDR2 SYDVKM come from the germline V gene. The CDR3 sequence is CASSSAGSLSYEQYF. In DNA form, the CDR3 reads TGTGCCAGCAGTTCGGCAGGATCTCTCTCCTACGAGCAGTACTTC.

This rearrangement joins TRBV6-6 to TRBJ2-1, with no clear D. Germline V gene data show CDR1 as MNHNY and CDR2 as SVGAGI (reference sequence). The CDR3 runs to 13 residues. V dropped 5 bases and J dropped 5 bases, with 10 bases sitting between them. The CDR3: CASSPVVNNEQFF. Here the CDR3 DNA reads TGTGCCAGCAGTCCGGTTGTGAACAATGAGCAGTTCTTC.

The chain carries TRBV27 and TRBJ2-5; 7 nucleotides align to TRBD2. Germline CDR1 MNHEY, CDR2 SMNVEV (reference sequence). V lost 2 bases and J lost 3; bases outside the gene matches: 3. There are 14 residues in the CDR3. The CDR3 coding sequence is TGTGCCAGCAGTTTAAGCGCGGGGGAAGAGACCCAGTACTTC. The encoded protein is CASSLSAGEETQYF.

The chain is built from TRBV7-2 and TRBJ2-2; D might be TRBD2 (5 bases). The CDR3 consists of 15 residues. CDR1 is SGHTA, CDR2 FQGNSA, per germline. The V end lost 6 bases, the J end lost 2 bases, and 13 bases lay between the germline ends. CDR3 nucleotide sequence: TGTGCCAGCAGATTTAGCGCCACAAACACCGGGGAGCTGTTTTTT. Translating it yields CASRFSATNTGELFF. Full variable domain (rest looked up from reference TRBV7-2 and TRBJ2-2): GAGVSQSPSNKVTEKGKDVELRCDPISGHTALYWYRQSLGQGLEFLIYFQGNSAPDKSGLPSDRFSAERTGGSVSTLTIQRTQQEDSAVYLCASRFSATNTGELFFGEGSRLTVL.

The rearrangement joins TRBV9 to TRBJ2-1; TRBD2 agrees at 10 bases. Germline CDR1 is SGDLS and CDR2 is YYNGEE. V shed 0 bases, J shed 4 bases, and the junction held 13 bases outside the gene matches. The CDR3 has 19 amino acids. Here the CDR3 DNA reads TGTGCCAGCAGCGTAGGGGGTCTAGCGGGAGTGTTAAGATACAATGAGCAGTTCTTC. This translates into CASSVGGLAGVLRYNEQFF.

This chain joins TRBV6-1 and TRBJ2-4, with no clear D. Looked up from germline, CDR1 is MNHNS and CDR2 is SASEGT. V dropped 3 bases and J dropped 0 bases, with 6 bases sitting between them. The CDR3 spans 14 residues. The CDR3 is CASSDLAAKNIQYF. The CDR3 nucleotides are TGTGCCAGCAGTGATTTGGCAGCCAAAAACATTCAGTACTTC.

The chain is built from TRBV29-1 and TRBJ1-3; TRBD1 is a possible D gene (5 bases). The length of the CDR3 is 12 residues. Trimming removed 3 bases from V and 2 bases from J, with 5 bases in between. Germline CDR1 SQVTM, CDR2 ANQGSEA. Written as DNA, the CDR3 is TGCAGCGTTGAGACAGCTGGAAACACCATATATTTT. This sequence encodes CSVETAGNTIYF.